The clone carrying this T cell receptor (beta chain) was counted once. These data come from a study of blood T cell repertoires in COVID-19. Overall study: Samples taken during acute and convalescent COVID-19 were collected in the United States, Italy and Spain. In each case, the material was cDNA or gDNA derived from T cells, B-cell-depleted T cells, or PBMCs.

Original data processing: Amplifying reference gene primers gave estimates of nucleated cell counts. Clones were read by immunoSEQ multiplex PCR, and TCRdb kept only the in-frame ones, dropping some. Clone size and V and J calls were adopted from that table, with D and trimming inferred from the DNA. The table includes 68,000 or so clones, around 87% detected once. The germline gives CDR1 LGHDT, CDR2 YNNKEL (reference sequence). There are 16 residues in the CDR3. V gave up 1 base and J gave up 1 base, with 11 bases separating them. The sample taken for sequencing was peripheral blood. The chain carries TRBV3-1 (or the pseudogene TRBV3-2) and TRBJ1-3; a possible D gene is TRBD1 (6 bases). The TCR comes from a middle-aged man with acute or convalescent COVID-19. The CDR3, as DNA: TGTGCCAGCAGCCAAGGACAGGTCAGATCTGGAAACACCATATATTTT. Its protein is CASSQGQVRSGNTIYF.